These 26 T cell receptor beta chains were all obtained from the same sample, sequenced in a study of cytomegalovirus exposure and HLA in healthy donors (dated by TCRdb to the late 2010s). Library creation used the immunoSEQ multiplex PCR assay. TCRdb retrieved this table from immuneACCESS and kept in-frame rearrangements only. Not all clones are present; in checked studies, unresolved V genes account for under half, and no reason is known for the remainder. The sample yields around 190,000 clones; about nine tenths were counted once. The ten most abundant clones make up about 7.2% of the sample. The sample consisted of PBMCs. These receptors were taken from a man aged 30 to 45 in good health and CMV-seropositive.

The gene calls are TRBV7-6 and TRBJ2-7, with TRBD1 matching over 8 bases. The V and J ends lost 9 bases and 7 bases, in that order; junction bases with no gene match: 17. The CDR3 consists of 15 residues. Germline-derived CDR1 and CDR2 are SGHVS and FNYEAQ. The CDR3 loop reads CARSTGNYRGYEQYF. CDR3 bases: TGTGCCAGATCAACCGGTAACTACAGGGGGTATGAGCAGTACTTC. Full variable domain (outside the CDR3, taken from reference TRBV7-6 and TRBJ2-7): GAGVSQSPRYKVTKRGQDVALRCDPISGHVSLYWYRQALGQGPEFLTYFNYEAQQDKSGLPNDRFSAERPEGSISTLTIQRTEQRDSAMYRCARSTGNYRGYEQYFGPGTRLTVT.

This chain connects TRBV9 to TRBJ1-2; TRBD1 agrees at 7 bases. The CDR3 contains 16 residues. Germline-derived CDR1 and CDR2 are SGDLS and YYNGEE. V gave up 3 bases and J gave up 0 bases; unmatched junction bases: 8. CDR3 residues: CASSEGTANSNYGYTF. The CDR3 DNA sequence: TGTGCCAGCAGCGAGGGGACAGCTAATTCTAACTATGGCTACACCTTC.

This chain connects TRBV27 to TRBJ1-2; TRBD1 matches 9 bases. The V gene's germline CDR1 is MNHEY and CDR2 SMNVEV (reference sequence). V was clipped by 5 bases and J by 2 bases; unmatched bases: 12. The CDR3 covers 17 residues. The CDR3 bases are TGTGCCAGCAGTGGAGGAGGGACAGGGAAATGGAACTATGGCTACACCTTC. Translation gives CASSGGGTGKWNYGYTF.

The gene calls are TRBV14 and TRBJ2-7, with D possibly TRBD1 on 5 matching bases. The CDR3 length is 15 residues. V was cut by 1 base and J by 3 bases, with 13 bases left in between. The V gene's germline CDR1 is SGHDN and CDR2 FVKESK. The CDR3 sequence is CASSQGAGQHYEQYF. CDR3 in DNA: TGTGCCAGCAGCCAAGGGGCCGGACAACACTACGAGCAGTACTTC.

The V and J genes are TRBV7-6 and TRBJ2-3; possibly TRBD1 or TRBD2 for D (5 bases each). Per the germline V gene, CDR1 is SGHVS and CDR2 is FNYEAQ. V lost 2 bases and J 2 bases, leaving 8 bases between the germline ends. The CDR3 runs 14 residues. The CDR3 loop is CASSLRGLTDTQYF. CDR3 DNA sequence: TGTGCCAGCAGCTTACGGGGCCTCACAGATACGCAGTATTTT.

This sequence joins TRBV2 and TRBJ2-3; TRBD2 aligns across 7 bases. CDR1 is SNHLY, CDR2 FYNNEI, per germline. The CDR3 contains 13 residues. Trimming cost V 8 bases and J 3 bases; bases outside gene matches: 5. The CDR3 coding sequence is TGTGCCAGCGAGCGGGGCCGAACAGATACGCAGTATTTT. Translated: CASERGRTDTQYF.

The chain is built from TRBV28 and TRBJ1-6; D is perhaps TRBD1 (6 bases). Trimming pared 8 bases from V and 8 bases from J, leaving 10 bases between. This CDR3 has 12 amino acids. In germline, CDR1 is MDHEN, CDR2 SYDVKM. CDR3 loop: CASGQSHSPLHF. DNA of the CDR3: TGTGCCAGCGGACAGTCCCATTCACCCCTCCACTTT. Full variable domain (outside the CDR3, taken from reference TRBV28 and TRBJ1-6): DVKVTQSSRYLVKRTGEKVFLECVQDMDHENMFWYRQDPGLGLRLIYFSYDVKMKEKGDIPEGYSVSREKKERFSLILESASTNQTSMYLCASGQSHSPLHFGNGTRLTVT.

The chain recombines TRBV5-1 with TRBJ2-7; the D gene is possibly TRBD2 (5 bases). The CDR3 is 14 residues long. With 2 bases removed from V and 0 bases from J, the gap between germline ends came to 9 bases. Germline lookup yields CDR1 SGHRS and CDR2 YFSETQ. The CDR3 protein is CASSFEGSSYEQYF. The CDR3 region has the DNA TGCGCCAGCAGCTTTGAGGGAAGCTCCTACGAGCAGTACTTC.

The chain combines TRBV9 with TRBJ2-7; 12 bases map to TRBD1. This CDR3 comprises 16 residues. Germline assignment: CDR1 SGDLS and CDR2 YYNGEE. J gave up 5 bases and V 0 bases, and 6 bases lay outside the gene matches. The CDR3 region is CASSVDLGQGANEQYF. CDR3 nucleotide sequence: TGTGCCAGCAGCGTAGATTTGGGACAGGGGGCGAACGAGCAGTACTTC.

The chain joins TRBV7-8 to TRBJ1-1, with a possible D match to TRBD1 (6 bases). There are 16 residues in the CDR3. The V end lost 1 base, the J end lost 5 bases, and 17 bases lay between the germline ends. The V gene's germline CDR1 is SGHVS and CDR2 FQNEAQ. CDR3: CASSLDGGGRWTEAFF. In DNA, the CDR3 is TGTGCCAGCAGCTTAGATGGCGGGGGCCGATGGACTGAAGCTTTCTTT.

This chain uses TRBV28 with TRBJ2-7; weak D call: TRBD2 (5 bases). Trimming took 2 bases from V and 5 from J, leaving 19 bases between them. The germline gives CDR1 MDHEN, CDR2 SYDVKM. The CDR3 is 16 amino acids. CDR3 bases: TGTGCCAGCAGTTTACCTCACAAGGGAGTGGCTGACGAGCAGTACTTC. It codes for CASSLPHKGVADEQYF.

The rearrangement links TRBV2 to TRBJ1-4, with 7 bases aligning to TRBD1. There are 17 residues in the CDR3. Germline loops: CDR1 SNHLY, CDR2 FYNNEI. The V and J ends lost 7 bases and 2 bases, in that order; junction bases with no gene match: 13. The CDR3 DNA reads TGTGCCAGCAATTTAGGGACAGTAGGGTCTACTAATGAAAAACTGTTTTTT. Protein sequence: CASNLGTVGSTNEKLFF.

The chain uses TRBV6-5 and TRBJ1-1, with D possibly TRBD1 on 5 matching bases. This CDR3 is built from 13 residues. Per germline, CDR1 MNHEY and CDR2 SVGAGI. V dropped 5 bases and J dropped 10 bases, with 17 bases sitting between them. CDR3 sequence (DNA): TGTGCCAGCAGTACCCAATCGAGGGGTTTAGCTTTCTTT. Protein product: CASSTQSRGLAFF.

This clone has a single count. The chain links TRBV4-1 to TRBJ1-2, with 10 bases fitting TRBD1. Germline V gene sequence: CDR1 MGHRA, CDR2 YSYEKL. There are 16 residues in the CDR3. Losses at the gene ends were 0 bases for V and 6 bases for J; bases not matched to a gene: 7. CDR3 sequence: CASSQEGGTGADGYTF. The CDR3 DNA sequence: TGCGCCAGCAGCCAAGAAGGGGGGACAGGGGCCGATGGCTACACCTTC.

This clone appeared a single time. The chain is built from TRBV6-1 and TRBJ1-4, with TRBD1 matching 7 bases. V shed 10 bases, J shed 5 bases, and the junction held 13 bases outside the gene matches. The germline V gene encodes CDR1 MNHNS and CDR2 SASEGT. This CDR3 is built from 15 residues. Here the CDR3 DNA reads TGTGCCATCTCATACTCCGGGACAGAGAATGAAAAACTGTTTTTT. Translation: CAISYSGTENEKLFF.

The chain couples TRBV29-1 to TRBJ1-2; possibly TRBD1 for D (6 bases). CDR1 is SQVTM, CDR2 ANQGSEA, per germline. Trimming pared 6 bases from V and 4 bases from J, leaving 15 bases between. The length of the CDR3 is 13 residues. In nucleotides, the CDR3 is TGCAGCGTCGAACAGGGAGCGGCCTATGGCTACACCTTC. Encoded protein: CSVEQGAAYGYTF.

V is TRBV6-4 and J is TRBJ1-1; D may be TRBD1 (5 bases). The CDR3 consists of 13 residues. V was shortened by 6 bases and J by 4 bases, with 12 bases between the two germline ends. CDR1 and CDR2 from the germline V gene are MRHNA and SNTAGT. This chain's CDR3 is CASSSGAGTEAFF. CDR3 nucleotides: TGTGCCAGCAGCTCCGGGGCGGGCACTGAAGCTTTCTTT.

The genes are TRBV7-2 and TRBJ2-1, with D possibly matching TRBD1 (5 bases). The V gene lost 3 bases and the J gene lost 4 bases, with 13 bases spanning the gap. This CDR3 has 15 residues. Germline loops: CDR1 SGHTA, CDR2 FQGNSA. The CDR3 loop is CASSLGPHGYNEQFF. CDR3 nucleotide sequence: TGTGCCAGCAGCTTGGGGCCCCACGGGTACAATGAGCAGTTCTTC.

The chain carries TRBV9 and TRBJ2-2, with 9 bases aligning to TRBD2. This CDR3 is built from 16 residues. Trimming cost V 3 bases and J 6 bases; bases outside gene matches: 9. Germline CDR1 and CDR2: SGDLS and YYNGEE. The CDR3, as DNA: TGTGCCAGCAGCGGGGGACTAGCAAGAGAGGCCGGGGAGCTGTTTTTT. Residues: CASSGGLAREAGELFF.

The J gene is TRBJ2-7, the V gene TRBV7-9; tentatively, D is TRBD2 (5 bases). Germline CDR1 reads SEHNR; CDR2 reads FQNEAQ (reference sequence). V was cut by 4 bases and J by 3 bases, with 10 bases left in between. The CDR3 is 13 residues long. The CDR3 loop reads CASSWGANYEQYF. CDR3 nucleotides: TGTGCCAGCAGCTGGGGAGCGAACTACGAGCAGTACTTC.

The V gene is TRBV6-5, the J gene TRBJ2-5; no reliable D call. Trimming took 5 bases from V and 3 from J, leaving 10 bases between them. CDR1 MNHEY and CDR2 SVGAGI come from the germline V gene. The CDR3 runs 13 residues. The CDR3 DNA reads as TGTGCCAGCAGTATGGGATATGAAGAGACCCAGTACTTC. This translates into CASSMGYEETQYF.

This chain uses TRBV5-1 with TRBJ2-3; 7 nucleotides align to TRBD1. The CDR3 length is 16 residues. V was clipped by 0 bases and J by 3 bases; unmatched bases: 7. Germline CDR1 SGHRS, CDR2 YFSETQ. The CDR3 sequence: CASSLELGQRTDTQYF. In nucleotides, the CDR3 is TGCGCCAGCAGCTTGGAATTGGGACAGCGGACAGATACGCAGTATTTT.

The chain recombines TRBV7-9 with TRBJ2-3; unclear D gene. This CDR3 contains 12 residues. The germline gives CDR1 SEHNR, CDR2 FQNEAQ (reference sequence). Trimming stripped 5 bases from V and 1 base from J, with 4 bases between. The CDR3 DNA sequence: TGTGCCAGCAGCCCAGGCACAGATACGCAGTATTTT. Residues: CASSPGTDTQYF.

The CDR3 region has the DNA TGCAGCGTCGCGACAGCAAAAGAGACCCAGTACTTC. It translates to CSVATAKETQYF. This sequence joins TRBV29-1 and TRBJ2-5; a weak D match, TRBD1 (5 bases). Trimming left V 6 bases short and J 3 bases short, with 11 bases between. The CDR3 contains 12 residues. Germline loops: CDR1 SQVTM, CDR2 ANQGSEA. The entire variable domain, with the rest obtained from reference TRBV29-1 and TRBJ2-5, is as follows: SAVISQKPSRDICQRGTSLTIQCQVDSQVTMMFWYRQQPGQSLTLIATANQGSEATYESGFVIDKFPISRPNLTFSTLTVSNMSPEDSSIYLCSVATAKETQYFGPGTRLLVL.

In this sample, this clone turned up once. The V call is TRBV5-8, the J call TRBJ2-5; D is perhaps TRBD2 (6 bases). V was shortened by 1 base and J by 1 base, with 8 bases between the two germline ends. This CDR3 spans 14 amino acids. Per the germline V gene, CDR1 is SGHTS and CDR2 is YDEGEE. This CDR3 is CASSLTSIQETQYF. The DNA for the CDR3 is TGTGCCAGCAGCTTGACTAGCATCCAAGAGACCCAGTACTTC.

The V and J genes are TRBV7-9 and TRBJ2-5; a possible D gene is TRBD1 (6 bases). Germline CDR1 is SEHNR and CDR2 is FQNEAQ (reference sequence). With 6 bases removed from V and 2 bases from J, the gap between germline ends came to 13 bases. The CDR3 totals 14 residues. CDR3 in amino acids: CASRETGSQETQYF. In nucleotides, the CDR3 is TGTGCCAGCAGGGAGACAGGCTCACAAGAGACCCAGTACTTC.